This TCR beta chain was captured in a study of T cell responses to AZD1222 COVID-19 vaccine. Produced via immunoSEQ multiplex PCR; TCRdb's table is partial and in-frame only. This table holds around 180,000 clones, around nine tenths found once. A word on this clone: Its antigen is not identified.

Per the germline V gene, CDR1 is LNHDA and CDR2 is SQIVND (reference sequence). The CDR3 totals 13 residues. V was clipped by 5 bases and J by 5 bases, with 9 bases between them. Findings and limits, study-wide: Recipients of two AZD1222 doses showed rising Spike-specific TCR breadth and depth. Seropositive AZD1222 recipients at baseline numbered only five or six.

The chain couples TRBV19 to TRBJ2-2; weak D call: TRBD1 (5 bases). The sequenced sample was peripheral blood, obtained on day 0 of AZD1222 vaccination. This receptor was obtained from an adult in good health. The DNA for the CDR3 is TGTGCCAGTAGTGTTGGACAAACCGGGGAGCTGTTTTTT. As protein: CASSVGQTGELFF. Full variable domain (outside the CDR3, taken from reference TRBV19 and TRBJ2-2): DGGITQSPKYLFRKEGQNVTLSCEQNLNHDAMYWYRQDPGQGLRLIYYSQIVNDFQKGDIAEGYSVSREKKESFPLTVTSAQKNPTAFYLCASSVGQTGELFFGEGSRLTVL.